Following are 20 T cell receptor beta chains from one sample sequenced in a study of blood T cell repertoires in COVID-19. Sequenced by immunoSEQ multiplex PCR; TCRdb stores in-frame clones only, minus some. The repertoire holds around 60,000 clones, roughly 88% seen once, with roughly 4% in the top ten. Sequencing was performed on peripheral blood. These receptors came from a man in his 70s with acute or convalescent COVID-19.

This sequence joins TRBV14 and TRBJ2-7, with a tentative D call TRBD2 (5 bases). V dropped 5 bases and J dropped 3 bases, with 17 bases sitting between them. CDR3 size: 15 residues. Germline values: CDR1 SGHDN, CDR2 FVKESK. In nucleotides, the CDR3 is TGTGCCAGCAGCGCAGGAGGTCGTATCCTCTACGAGCAGTACTTC. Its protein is CASSAGGRILYEQYF.

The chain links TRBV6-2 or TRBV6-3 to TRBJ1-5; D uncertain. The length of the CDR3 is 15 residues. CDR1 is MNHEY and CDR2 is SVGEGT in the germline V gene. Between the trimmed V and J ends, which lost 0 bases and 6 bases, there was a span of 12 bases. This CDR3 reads CASSYSRAGFQPQHF. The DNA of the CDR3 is TGTGCCAGCAGTTACTCGAGGGCAGGCTTTCAGCCCCAGCATTTT.

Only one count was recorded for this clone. CDR3 bases: TGTGCCAGCAGTTACTCACTAGCGGGGGGTAGCCAGGAGACCCAGTACTTC. Translated: CASSYSLAGGSQETQYF. V usage is TRBV6-2 or TRBV6-3 and J usage is TRBJ2-5, with 12 positions matching TRBD2. CDR1 MNHEY and CDR2 SVGEGT come from the germline V gene. The CDR3 totals 17 residues. The junction had 7 bases not matched to a gene; V was cut back by 0 bases and J by 5 bases.

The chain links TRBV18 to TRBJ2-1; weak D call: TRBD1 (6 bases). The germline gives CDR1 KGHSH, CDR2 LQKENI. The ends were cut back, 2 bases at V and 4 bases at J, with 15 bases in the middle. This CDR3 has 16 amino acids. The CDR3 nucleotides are TGTGCCAGCTCACCAATTACAGGGTCGCGGTACAATGAGCAGTTCTTC. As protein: CASSPITGSRYNEQFF.

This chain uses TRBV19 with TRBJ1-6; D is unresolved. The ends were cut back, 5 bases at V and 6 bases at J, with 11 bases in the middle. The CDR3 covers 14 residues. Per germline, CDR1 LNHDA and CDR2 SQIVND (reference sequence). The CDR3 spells CASSLASGNSPLHF. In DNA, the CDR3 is TGTGCCAGTAGTTTGGCCAGTGGTAATTCACCCCTCCACTTT. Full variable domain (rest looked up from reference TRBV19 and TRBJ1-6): DGGITQSPKYLFRKEGQNVTLSCEQNLNHDAMYWYRQDPGQGLRLIYYSQIVNDFQKGDIAEGYSVSREKKESFPLTVTSAQKNPTAFYLCASSLASGNSPLHFGNGTRLTVT.

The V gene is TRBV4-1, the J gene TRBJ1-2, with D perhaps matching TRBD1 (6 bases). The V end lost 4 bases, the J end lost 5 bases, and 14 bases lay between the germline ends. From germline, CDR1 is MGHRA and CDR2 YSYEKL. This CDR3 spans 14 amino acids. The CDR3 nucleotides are TGCGCCAGCAGCCCCTCCCTCCAGGGGTATGGCTACACCTTC. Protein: CASSPSLQGYGYTF.

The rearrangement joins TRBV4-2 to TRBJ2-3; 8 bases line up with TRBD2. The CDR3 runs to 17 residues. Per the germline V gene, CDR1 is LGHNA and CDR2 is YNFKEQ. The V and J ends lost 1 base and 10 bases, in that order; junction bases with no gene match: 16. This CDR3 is CASSQGAVALAGQAQYF. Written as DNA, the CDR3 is TGTGCCAGCAGCCAAGGGGCGGTAGCTCTAGCGGGCCAAGCGCAGTATTTT.

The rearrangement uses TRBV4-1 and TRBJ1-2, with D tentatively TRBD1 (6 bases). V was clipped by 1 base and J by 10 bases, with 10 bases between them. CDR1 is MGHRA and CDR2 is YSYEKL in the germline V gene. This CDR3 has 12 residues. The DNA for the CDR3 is TGCGCCAGCAGCCAAGGCAGGGGTGACTACACCTTC. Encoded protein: CASSQGRGDYTF.

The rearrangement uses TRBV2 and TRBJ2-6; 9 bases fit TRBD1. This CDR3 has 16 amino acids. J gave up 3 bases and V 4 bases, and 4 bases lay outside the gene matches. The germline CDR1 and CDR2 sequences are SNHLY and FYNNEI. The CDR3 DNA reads TGTGCCAGCAGTGTACAGGGGGCCAGTGGGGCCAACGTCCTGACTTTC. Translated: CASSVQGASGANVLTF.

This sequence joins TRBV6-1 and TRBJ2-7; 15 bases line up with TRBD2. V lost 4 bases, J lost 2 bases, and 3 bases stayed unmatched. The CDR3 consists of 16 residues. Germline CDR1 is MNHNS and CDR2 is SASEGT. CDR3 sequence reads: CASSGRTSGGAYEQYF. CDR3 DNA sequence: TGTGCCAGCAGTGGCCGGACTAGCGGGGGGGCCTACGAGCAGTACTTC.

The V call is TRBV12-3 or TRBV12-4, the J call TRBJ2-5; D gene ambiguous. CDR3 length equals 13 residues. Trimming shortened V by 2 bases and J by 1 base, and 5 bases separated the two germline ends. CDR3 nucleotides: TGTGCCAGCAGTTTAAACAGCCAAGAGACCCAGTACTTC. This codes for CASSLNSQETQYF.

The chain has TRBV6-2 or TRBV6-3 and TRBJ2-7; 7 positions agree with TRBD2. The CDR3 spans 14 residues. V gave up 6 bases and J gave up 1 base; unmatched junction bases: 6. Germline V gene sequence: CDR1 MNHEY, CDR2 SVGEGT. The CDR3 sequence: CASSDPGRSYEQYF. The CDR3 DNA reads TGTGCCAGCAGCGACCCCGGGAGGTCCTACGAGCAGTACTTC.

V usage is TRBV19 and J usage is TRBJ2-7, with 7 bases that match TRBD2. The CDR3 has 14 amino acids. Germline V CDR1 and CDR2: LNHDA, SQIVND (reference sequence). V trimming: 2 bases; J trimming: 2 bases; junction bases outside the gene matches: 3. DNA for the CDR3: TGTGCCAGTAGTATAAGCGGGACTCCCTACGAGCAGTACTTC. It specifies CASSISGTPYEQYF. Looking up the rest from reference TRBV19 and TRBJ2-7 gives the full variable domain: DGGITQSPKYLFRKEGQNVTLSCEQNLNHDAMYWYRQDPGQGLRLIYYSQIVNDFQKGDIAEGYSVSREKKESFPLTVTSAQKNPTAFYLCASSISGTPYEQYFGPGTRLTVT.

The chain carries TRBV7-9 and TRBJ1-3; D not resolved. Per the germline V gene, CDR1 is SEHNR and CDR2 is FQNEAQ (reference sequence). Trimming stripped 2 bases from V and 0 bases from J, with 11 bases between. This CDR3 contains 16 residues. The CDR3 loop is CASSLYARSSGNTIYF. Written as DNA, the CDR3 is TGTGCCAGCAGCTTATATGCCAGGTCCTCTGGAAACACCATATATTTT.

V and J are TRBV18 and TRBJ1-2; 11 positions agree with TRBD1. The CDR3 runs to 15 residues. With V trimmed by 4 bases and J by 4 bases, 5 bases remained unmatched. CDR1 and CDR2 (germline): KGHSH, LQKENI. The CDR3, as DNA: TGTGCCAGCTCACTTCCAGGGACAGGGGGCTATGGCTACACCTTC. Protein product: CASSLPGTGGYGYTF. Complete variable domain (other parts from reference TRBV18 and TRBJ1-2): NAGVMQNPRHLVRRRGQEARLRCSPMKGHSHVYWYRQLPEEGLKFMVYLQKENIIDESGMPKERFSAEFPKEGPSILRIQQVVRGDSAAYFCASSLPGTGGYGYTFGSGTRLTVV.

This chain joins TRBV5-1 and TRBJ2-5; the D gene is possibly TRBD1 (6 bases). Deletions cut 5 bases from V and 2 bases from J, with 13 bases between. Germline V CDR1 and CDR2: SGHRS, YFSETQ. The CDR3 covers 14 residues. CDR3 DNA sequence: TGCGCCAGCAGGACACAGGGCCAACAAGAGACCCAGTACTTC. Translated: CASRTQGQQETQYF.

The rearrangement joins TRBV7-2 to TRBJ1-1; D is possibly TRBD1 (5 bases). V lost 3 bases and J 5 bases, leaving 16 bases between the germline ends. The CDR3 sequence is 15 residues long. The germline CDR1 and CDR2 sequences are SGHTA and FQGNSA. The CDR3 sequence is CASSLELRGRTEAFF. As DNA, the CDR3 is TGTGCCAGCAGCTTGGAATTAAGGGGTAGGACTGAAGCTTTCTTT.

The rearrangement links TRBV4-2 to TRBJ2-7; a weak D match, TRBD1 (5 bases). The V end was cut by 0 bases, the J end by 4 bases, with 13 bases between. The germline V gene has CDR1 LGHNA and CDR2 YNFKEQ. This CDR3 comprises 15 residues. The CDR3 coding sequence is TGTGCCAGCAGCCAAGAGTGGCAGGGCGTATACGAGCAGTACTTC. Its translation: CASSQEWQGVYEQYF.

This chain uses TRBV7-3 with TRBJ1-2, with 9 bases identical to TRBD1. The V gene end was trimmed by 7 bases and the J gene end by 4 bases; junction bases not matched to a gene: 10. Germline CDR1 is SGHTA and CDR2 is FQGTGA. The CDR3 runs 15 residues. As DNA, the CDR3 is TGTGCCAGCAATTCGCCGGGACAGGGCACCTATGGCTACACCTTC. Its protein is CASNSPGQGTYGYTF. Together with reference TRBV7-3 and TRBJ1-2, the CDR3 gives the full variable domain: GAGVSQTPSNKVTEKGKYVELRCDPISGHTALYWYRQSLGQGPEFLIYFQGTGAADDSGLPNDRFFAVRPEGSVSTLKIQRTERGDSAVYLCASNSPGQGTYGYTFGSGTRLTVV.

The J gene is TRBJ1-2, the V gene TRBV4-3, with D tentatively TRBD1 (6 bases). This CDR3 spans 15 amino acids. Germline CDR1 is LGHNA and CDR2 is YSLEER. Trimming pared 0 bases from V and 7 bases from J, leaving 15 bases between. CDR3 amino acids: CASSQDSQGYFGYTF. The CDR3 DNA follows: TGCGCCAGCAGCCAAGACAGTCAGGGGTACTTTGGCTACACCTTC.